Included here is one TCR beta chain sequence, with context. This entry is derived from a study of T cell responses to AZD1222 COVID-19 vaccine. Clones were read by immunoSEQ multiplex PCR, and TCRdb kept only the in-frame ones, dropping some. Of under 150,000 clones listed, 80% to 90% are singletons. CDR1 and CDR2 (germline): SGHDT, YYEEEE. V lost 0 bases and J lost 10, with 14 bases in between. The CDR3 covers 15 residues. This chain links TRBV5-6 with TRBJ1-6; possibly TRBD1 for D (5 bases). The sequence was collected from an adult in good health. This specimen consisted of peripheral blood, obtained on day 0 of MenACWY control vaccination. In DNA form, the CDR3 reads TGTGCCAGCAGCTTGGGGCAGGGACCCTGGTCACCCCTCCACTTT. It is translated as CASSLGQGPWSPLHF.